Listed below are T cell receptor beta chains from one sample, sequenced in a study of blood T cell repertoires in COVID-19. Assay: immunoSEQ multiplex PCR; the TCRdb copy retains only in-frame clones and omits some. The profile covers around 170,000 clones, with 75% to 90% appearing a single time and around 6.1% taken by the ten largest. Sequencing used peripheral blood. These receptors were taken from a middle-aged woman with acute or convalescent COVID-19. Each CDR3 is given with its conserved first and last residue. D genes are given only for firm matches. Size is stated for part of the rows, as once, few or many counts, or as a class when the clone is expanded.

j_gene	v_gene	abundance	d_gene	CDR3aa	CDR3nt
TRBJ1-6	TRBV9	.	TRBD1	CASSVSAGGPINSPLHF	TGTGCCAGCAGCGTATCGGCAGGGGGTCCTATTAATTCACCCCTCCACTTT
TRBJ1-6	TRBV28	.	.	CASSLRIRRSPLHF	TGTGCCAGCAGTTTACGCATCCGCCGGTCACCCCTCCACTTT
TRBJ2-5	TRBV28	.	TRBD2	CASRTLAAPQETQYF	TGTGCCAGCCGCACACTAGCGGCCCCTCAAGAGACCCAGTACTTC
TRBJ1-5	TRBV6-2/TRBV6-3	.	TRBD1	CASSLQGINQPQHF	TGTGCCAGCAGCCTACAGGGGATCAATCAGCCCCAGCATTTT
TRBJ2-5	TRBV7-2	.	TRBD1	CASSSQGAELQTQYF	TGTGCCAGCAGCTCACAGGGGGCTGAACTTCAGACCCAGTACTTC
TRBJ2-2	TRBV15	.	TRBD1	CATSREGPGGYGGSGRELFF	TGTGCCACCAGCAGAGAAGGACCAGGGGGCTACGGTGGTTCCGGCCGGGAGCTGTTTTTT
TRBJ2-7	TRBV19	.	.	CASSPWGGLAGEQYF	TGTGCCAGTAGCCCATGGGGAGGTCTCGCAGGGGAGCAGTACTTC
TRBJ1-5	TRBV6-1	few	.	CASSEKPGVGNQPQHF	TGTGCCAGCAGTGAAAAGCCAGGGGTGGGCAATCAGCCCCAGCATTTT
TRBJ2-6	TRBV5-4	few	.	CASSSPGGGANVLTF	TGTGCCAGCAGCTCGCCAGGTGGTGGGGCCAACGTCCTGACTTTC
TRBJ2-1	TRBV29-1	.	TRBD2	CSVEGAGGPTNEQFF	TGCAGCGTTGAAGGGGCGGGAGGCCCTACTAATGAGCAGTTCTTC
TRBJ2-3	TRBV28	once	.	CASSLGARGADTQYF	TGTGCCAGCAGCTTAGGGGCCCGCGGGGCAGATACGCAGTATTTT
TRBJ2-7	TRBV27	few	.	CASSLSVYAYEQYF	TGTGCCAGCAGCCTGTCGGTTTATGCCTACGAGCAGTACTTC
TRBJ2-1	TRBV6-5	once	.	CASSYEASSYNEQFF	TGTGCCAGCAGTTACGAAGCTAGCTCCTACAATGAGCAGTTCTTC
TRBJ1-1	TRBV7-9	.	.	CASSLFRVVNTEAFF	TGTGCCAGCAGCTTATTTCGGGTTGTGAACACTGAAGCTTTCTTT
TRBJ1-3	TRBV5-5	.	.	CASSLTRVSGNTIYF	TGTGCCAGCAGCTTGACCAGGGTATCTGGAAACACCATATATTTT
TRBJ1-1	TRBV19	few	.	CASSTQGLNTEAFF	TGTGCCAGTAGTACTCAGGGTCTGAACACTGAAGCTTTCTTT
TRBJ1-1	TRBV2	.	.	CASSQTGRGAFF	TGTGCCAGCAGTCAAACAGGGCGTGGAGCTTTCTTT
TRBJ1-2	TRBV10-2	.	TRBD1	CASSVQGNYGYTF	TGCGCCAGCAGTGTACAGGGGAACTATGGCTACACCTTC
TRBJ1-1	TRBV14	few	.	CASSQLLAGLVNTEAFF	TGTGCCAGCAGCCAACTTCTGGCAGGGCTCGTCAACACTGAAGCTTTCTTT
TRBJ2-7	TRBV5-4	.	TRBD1	CASTNPNRQGREQYF	TGTGCCAGCACCAACCCTAACAGACAGGGGAGAGAGCAGTACTTC
TRBJ2-1	TRBV5-4	once	TRBD1	CASSFRTGGSEQFF	TGTGCCAGCAGCTTCAGGACAGGGGGCAGTGAGCAGTTCTTC
TRBJ1-1	TRBV5-1	.	TRBD1	CASSFTGETEAFF	TGCGCCAGCAGTTTTACAGGGGAGACTGAAGCTTTCTTT